This TCR beta chain was sequenced during a study of T cells of healthy individuals. TCRdb itself ran the 5' RACE reads through MiXCR, one entry per CDR3 protein. The sample lists around 63,000 distinct CDR3 sequences, roughly 17% seen once, with approximately 4.8% in the top ten. This clonotype has only one observation. CDR1 is KGHSH, CDR2 LQKENI, per germline. This CDR3 is 18 amino acids long. V lost 1 base to trimming and J lost 0 bases, with 15 bases between them. This receptor was obtained from a human donor in good health. The gene calls are TRBV18 and TRBJ1-4; D gene uncertain. The CDR3 spells CASSPLRLETTTNEKLFF. The CDR3 DNA sequence: TGTGCCAGCTCACCACTGCGTTTAGAAACTACAACTAATGAAAAACTGTTTTTT.